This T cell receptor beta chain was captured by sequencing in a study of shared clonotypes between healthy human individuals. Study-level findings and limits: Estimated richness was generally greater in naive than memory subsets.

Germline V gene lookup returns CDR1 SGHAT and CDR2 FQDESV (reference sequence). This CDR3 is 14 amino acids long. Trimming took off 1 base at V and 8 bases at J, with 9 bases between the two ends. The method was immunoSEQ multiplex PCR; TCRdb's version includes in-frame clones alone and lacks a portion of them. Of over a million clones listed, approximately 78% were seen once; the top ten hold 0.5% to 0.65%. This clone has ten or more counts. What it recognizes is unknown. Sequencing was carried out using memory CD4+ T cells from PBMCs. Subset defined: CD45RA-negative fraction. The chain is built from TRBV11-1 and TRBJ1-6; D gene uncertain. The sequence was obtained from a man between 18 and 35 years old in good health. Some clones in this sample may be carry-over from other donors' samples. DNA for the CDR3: TGTGCCAGCAGCTTAGGAACGGCTTATTCACCCCTCCACTTT. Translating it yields CASSLGTAYSPLHF. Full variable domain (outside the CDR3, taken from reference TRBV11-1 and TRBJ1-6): EAEVAQSPRYKITEKSQAVAFWCDPISGHATLYWYRQILGQGPELLVQFQDESVVDDSQLPKDRFSAERLKGVDSTLKIQPAELGDSAMYLCASSLGTAYSPLHFGNGTRLTVT.